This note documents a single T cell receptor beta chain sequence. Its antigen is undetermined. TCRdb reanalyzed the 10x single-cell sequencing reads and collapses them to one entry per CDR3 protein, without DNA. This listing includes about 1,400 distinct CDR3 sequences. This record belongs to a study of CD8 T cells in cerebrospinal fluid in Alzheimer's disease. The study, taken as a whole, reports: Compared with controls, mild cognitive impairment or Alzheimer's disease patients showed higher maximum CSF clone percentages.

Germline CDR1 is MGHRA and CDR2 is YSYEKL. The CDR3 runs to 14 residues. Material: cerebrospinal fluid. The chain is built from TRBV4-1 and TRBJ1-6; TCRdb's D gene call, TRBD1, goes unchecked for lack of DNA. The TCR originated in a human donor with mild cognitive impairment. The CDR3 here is CASSQDWTRPPLHF.